Shown below are 5 T cell receptor beta chains from a single sample sequenced in a study of T cell responses to AZD1222 COVID-19 vaccine. Repertoires were generated with immunoSEQ multiplex PCR, while TCRdb's copy carries only in-frame clones and drops some. The repertoire includes some 200,000 clones, approximately 93% of them detected once, and about 4% sits in the top ten. This specimen was peripheral blood, taken on day 0 of AZD1222 vaccination. The receptors stem from an adult in good health.

The chain carries TRBV19 and TRBJ2-1, with TRBD1 as a possible D gene (6 bases). V was clipped by 4 bases and J by 7 bases, with 17 bases between them. Germline loops: CDR1 LNHDA, CDR2 SQIVND (reference sequence). The CDR3 runs to 15 residues. CDR3 protein: CASSTPGARFNEQFF. The CDR3 DNA follows: TGTGCCAGTAGTACACCAGGGGCTCGATTTAATGAGCAGTTCTTC.

CDR3 in DNA: TGTGCCAGTAGTCTCTCGACGAGGGATACGCAGTATTTT. It codes for CASSLSTRDTQYF. The chain links TRBV19 to TRBJ2-3; D is ambiguous. V gave up 5 bases and J gave up 6 bases, with 12 bases separating them. The germline V gene encodes CDR1 LNHDA and CDR2 SQIVND (reference sequence). The CDR3 covers 13 residues.

The chain has TRBV7-9 and TRBJ1-1; possibly TRBD1 for D (5 bases). Trimming cost V 2 bases and J 0 bases, with 10 bases left between them. Germline lookup yields CDR1 SEHNR and CDR2 FQNEAQ (reference sequence). The length of the CDR3 is 15 residues. Written as DNA, the CDR3 is TGTGCCAGCAGCTTACAGGGTTATATGAACACTGAAGCTTTCTTT. Its protein is CASSLQGYMNTEAFF.

The CDR3 region has the DNA TGCGCCAGCAGTGAGTTCGTAGCGGGGGGGACAGATACGCAGTATTTT. Translation gives CASSEFVAGGTDTQYF. V usage is TRBV10-1 and J usage is TRBJ2-3, with TRBD2 matching 11 bases. The CDR3 consists of 16 residues. V was pared by 1 base and J by 3 bases, with 3 bases of the junction left unmatched. Germline CDR1 reads WNHNN; CDR2 reads SYGVQD (reference sequence).

The genes are TRBV11-2 and TRBJ2-7, with a possible D match to TRBD1 (5 bases). V lost 5 bases, J lost 5 bases, and 10 bases lay in between. CDR3 length: 12 residues. Germline loops: CDR1 SGHAT, CDR2 FQNNGV. The CDR3 coding sequence is TGTGCCAGCAGCCTTTGGGGCAACGAGCAGTACTTC. Translation gives CASSLWGNEQYF.